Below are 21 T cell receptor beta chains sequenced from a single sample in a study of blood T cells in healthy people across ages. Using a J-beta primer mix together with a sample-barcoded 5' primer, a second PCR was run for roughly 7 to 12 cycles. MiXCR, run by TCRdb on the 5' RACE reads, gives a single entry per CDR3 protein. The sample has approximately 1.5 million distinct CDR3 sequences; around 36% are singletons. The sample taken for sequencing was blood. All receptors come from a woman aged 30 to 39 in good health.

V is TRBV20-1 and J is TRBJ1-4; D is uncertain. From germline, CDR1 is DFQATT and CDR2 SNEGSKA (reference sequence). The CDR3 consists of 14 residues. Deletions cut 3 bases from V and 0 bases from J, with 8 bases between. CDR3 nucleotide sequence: TGCAGTGCTAGGTGGGCCGCAACTAATGAAAAACTGTTTTTT. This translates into CSARWAATNEKLFF.

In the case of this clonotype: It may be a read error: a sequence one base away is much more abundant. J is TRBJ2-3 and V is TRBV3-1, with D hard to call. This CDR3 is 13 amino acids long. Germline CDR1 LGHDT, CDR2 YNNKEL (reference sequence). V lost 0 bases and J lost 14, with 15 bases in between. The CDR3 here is CASSQDRLYPRYF. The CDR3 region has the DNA TGTGCCAGCAGCCAAGATAGGCTTTACCCGCGGTATTTT.

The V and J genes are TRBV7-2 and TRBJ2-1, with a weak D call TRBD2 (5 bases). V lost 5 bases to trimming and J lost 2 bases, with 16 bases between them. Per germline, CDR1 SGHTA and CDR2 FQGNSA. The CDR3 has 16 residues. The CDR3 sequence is CASSPSRAEAYNEQFF. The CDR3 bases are TGTGCCAGCAGCCCGTCGAGGGCGGAAGCCTACAATGAGCAGTTCTTC. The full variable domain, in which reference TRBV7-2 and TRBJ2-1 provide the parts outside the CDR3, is GAGVSQSPSNKVTEKGKDVELRCDPISGHTALYWYRQSLGQGLEFLIYFQGNSAPDKSGLPSDRFSAERTGGSVSTLTIQRTQQEDSAVYLCASSPSRAEAYNEQFFGPGTRLTVL.

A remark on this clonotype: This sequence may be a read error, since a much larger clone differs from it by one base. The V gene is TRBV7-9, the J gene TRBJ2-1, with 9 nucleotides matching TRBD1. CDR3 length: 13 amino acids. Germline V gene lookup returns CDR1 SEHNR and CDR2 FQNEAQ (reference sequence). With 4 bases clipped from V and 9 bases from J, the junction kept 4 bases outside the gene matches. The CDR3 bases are TGTGCCAGCAGCTGCCGACAGGGGGGTGAGCAGTTCTTC. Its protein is CASSCRQGGEQFF.

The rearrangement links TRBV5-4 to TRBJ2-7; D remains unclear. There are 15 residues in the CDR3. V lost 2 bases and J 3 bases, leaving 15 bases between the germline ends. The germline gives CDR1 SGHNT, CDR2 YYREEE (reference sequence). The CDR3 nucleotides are TGTGCCAGCAGCTTTTCCAGGAGTCTGAGCTACGAGCAGTACTTC. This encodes CASSFSRSLSYEQYF.

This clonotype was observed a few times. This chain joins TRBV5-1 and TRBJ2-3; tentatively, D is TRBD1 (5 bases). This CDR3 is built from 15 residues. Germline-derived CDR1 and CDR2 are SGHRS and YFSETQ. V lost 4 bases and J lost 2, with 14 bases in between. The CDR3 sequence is CASSPRTINTDTQYF. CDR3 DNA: TGCGCCAGCAGCCCGAGGACAATTAACACAGATACGCAGTATTTT.

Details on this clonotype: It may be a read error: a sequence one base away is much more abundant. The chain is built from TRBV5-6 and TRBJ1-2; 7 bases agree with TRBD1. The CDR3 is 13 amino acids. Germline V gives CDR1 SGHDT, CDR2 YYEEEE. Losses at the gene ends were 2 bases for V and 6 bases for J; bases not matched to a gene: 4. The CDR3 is CASSLGQDHGYTF. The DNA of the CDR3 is TGTGCCAGCAGCTTAGGACAGGACCATGGCTACACCTTC.

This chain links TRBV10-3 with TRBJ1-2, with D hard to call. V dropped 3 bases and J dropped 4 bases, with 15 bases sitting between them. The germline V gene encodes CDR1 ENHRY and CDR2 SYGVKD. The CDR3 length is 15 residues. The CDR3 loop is CAISDLGGEGYGYTF. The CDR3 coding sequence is TGTGCCATCAGTGACCTGGGCGGGGAAGGCTATGGCTACACCTTC.

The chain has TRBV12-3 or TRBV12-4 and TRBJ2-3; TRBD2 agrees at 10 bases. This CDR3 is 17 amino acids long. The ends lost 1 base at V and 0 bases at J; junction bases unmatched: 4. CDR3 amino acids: CASSLVTSGVSTDTQYF. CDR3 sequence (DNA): TGTGCCAGCAGTTTAGTAACTAGCGGGGTGAGCACAGATACGCAGTATTTT.

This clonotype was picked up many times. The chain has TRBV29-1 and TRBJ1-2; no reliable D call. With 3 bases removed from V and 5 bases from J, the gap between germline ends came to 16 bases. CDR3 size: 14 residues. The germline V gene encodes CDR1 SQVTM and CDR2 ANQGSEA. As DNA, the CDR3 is TGCAGCGTTGATACGGCAGAGGCACTATATGGCTACACCTTC. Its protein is CSVDTAEALYGYTF.

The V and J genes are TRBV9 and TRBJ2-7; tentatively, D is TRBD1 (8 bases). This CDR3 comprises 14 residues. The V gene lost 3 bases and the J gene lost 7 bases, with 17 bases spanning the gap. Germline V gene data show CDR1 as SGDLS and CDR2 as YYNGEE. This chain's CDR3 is CASSERDRSGEQYF. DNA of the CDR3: TGTGCCAGCAGCGAGCGGGACAGGTCAGGAGAGCAGTACTTC.

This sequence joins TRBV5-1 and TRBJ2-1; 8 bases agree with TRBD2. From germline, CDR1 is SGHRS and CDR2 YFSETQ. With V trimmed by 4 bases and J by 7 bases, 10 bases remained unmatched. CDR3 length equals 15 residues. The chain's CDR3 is CASSITSGVWNEQFF. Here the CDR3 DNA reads TGCGCCAGCAGCATTACTAGCGGAGTATGGAATGAGCAGTTCTTC.

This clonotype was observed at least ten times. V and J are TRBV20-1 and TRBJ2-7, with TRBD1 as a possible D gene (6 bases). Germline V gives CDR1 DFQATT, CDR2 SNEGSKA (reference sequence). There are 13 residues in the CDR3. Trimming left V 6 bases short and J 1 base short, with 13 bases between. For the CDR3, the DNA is TGCAGTGCCCCTGGGGGCTTTTCCTACGAGCAGTACTTC. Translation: CSAPGGFSYEQYF.

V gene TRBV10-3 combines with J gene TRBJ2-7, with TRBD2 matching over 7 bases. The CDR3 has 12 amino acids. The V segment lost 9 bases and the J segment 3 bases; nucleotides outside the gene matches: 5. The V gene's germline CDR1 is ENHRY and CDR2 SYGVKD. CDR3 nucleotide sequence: TGTGCCATAGCGGGGCTTAGCTACGAGCAGTACTTC. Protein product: CAIAGLSYEQYF.

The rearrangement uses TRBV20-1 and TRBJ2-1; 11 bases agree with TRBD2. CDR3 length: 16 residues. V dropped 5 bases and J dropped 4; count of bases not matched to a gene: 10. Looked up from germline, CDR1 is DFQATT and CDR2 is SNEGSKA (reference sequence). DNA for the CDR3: TGCAGTGCTGAGGATGTAGCGGGAGGGATGTACAATGAGCAGTTCTTC. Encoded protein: CSAEDVAGGMYNEQFF.

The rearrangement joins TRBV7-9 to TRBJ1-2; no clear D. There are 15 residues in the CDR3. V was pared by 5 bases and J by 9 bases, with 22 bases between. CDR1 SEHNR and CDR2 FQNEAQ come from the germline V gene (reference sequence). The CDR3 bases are TGTGCCAGCAGCCAGGAGTACTCAACAGATTTTAGCTACACCTTC. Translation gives CASSQEYSTDFSYTF.

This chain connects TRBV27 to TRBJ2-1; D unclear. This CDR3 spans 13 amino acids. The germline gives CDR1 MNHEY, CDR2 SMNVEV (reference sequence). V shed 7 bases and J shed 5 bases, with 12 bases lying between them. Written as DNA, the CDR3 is TGTGCCAGCACCTACAGCGTAGACAATGAGCAGTTCTTC. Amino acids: CASTYSVDNEQFF.

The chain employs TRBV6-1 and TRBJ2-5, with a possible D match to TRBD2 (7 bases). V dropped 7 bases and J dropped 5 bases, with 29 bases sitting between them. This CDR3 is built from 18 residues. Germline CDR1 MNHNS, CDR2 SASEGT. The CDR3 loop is CASNGRGGVNILGETQYF. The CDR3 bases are TGTGCCAGCAACGGAAGGGGGGGCGTGAATATTCTCGGGGAGACCCAGTACTTC.

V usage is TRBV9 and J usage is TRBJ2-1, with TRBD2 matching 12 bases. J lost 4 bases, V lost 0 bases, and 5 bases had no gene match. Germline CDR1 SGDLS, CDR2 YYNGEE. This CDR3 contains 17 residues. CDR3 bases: TGTGCCAGCAGCGTAGAGTCTAGCGGGGGGGCTTACAATGAGCAGTTCTTC. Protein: CASSVESSGGAYNEQFF. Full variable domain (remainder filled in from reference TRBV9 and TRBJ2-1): DSGVTQTPKHLITATGQRVTLRCSPRSGDLSVYWYQQSLDQGLQFLIQYYNGEERAKGNILERFSAQQFPDLHSELNLSSLELGDSALYFCASSVESSGGAYNEQFFGPGTRLTVL.

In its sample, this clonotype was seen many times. In DNA form, the CDR3 reads TGTGCCAGCAGCCTTCGACAGAACGAGCAGTACTTC. Translation gives CASSLRQNEQYF. The chain employs TRBV3-1 and TRBJ2-7, with TRBD1 as a possible D gene (5 bases). This CDR3 is 12 amino acids long. Germline V gives CDR1 LGHDT, CDR2 YNNKEL (reference sequence). The germline V and J ends were trimmed by 4 bases and 5 bases, with 9 bases remaining between them.

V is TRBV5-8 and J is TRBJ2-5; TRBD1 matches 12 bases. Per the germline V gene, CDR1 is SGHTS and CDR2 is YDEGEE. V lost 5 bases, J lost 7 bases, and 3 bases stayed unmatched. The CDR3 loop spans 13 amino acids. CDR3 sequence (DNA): TGTGCCAGCAGGGGGACAGGGGGCACGACCCAGTACTTC. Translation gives CASRGTGGTTQYF. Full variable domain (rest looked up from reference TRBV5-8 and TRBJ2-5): EAGVTQSPTHLIKTRGQQATLRCSPISGHTSVYWYQQALGLGLQFLLWYDEGEERNRGNFPPRFSGRQFPNYSSELNVNALELEDSALYLCASRGTGGTTQYFGPGTRLLVL.